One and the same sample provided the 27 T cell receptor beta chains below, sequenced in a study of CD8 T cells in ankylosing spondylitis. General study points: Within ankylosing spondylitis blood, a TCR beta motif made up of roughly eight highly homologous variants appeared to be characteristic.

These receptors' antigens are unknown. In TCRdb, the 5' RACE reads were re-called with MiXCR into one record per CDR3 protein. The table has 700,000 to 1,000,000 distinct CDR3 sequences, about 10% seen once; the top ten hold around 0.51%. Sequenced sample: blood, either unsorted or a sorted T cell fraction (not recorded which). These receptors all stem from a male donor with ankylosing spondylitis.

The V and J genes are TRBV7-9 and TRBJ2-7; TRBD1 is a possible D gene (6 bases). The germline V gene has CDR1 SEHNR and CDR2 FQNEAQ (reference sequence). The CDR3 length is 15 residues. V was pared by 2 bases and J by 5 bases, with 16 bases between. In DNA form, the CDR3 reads TGTGCCAGCAGCTTACACCCACAGGGAAGGGACGAGCAGTACTTC. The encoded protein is CASSLHPQGRDEQYF.

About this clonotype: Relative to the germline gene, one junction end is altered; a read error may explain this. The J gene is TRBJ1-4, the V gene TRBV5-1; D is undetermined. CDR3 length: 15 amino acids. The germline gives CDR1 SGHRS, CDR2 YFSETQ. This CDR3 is CASSFGLAVNEKLLF. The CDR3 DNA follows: TGCGCCAGCAGCTTTGGGTTGGCAGTTAATGAAAAACTGCTTTTT.

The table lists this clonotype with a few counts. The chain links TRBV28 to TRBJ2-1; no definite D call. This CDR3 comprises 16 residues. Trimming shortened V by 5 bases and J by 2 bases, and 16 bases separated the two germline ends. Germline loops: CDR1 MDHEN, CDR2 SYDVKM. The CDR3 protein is CASSPRPHGTYNEQFF. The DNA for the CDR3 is TGTGCCAGCAGTCCCCGACCCCATGGGACCTACAATGAGCAGTTCTTC.

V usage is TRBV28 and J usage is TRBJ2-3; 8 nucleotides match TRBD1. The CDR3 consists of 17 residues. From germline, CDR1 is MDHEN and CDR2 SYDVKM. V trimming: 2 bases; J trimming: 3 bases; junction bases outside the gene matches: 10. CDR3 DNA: TGTGCCAGCAGTTTAGTTCAGGGGGCCACTCTGACAGATACGCAGTATTTT. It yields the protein CASSLVQGATLTDTQYF.

As DNA, the CDR3 is TGTGCCAGCAGCATCCTAGGCCAGCTAGATACGCAGTATTTT. This sequence encodes CASSILGQLDTQYF. The chain employs TRBV7-2 and TRBJ2-3; no clear D. Between the trimmed V and J ends, which lost 5 bases and 5 bases, there was a span of 14 bases. The CDR3 extends over 14 amino acids. Looked up from germline, CDR1 is SGHTA and CDR2 is FQGNSA.

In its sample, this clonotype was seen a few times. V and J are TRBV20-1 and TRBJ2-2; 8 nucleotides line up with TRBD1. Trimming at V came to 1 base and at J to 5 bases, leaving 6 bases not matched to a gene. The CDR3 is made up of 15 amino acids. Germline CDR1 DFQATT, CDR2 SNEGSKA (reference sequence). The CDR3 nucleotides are TGCAGTGCTAGAGGGGCAGGGGGCAGTACCGGGGAGCTGTTTTTT. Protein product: CSARGAGGSTGELFF.

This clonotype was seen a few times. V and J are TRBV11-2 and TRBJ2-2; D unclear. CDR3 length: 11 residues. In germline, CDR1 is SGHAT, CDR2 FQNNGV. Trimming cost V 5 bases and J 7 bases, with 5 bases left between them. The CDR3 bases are TGTGCCAGCAGCCCCTACGGGGAGCTGTTTTTT. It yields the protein CASSPYGELFF.

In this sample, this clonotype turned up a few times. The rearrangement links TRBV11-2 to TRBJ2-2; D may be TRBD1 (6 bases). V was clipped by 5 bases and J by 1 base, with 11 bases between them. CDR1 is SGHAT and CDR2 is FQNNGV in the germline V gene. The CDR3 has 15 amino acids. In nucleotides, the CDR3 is TGTGCCAGCAGCGTGGACAGACAGAACACCGGGGAGCTGTTTTTT. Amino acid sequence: CASSVDRQNTGELFF.

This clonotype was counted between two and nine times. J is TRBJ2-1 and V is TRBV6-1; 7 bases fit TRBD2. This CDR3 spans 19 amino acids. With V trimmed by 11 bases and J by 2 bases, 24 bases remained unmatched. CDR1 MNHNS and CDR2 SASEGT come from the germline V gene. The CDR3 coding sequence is TGTGCCGCAACCGGGAGTAGCGGGCACACTAGTACAGCCTACAATGAGCAGTTCTTC. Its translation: CAATGSSGHTSTAYNEQFF.

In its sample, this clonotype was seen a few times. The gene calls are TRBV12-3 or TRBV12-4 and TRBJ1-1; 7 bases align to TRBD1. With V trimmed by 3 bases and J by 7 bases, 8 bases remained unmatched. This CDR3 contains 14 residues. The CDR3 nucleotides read TGTGCCAGCAGTTTCCTGGGGGGACAGCTTGAAGCTTTCTTT. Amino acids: CASSFLGGQLEAFF.

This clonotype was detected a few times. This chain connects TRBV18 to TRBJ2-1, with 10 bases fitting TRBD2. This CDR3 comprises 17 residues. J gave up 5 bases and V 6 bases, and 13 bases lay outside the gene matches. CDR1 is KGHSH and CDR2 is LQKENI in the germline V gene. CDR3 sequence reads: CASSPYVLGLADNEQFF. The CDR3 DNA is TGTGCCAGCTCCCCCTACGTGCTAGGACTAGCGGACAATGAGCAGTTCTTC.

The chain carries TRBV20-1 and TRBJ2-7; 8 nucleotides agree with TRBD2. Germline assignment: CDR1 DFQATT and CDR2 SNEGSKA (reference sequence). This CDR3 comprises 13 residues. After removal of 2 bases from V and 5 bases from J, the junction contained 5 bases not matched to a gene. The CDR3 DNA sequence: TGCAGTGCTAGACGGGGGGGCGGTGACGAGCAGTACTTC. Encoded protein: CSARRGGGDEQYF.

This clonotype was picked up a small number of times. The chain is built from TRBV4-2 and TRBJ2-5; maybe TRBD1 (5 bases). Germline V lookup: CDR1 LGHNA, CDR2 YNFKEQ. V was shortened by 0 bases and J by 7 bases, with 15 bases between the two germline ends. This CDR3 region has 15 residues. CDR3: CASSQDNRWDRTQYF. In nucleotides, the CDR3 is TGTGCCAGCAGCCAAGATAACAGGTGGGATCGGACCCAGTACTTC.

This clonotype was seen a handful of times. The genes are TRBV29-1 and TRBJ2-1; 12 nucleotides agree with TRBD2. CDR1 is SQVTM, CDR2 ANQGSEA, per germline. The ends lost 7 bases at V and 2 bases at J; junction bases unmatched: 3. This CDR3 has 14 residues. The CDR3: CSAWTSGAYNEQFF. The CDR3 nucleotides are TGCAGCGCCTGGACTAGCGGGGCCTACAATGAGCAGTTCTTC.

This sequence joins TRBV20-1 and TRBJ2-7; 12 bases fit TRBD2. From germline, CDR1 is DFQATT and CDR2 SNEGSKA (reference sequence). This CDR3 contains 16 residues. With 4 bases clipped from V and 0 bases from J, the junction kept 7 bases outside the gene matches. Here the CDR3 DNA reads TGCAGTGCTAAGAGACTAGCGGGAGCCTTCTCCTACGAGCAGTACTTC. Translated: CSAKRLAGAFSYEQYF.

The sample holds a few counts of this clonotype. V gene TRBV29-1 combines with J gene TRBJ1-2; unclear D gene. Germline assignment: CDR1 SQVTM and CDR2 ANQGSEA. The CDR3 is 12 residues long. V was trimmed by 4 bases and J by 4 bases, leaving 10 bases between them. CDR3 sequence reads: CSVALGSYGYTF. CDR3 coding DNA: TGCAGCGTTGCCCTAGGGAGCTATGGCTACACCTTC.

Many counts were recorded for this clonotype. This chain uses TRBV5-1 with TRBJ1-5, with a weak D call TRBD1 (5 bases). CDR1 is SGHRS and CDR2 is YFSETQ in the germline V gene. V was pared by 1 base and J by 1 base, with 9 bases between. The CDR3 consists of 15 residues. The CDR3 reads CASSLLPGSNQPQHF. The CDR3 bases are TGCGCCAGCAGCTTGTTGCCAGGGAGCAATCAGCCCCAGCATTTT.

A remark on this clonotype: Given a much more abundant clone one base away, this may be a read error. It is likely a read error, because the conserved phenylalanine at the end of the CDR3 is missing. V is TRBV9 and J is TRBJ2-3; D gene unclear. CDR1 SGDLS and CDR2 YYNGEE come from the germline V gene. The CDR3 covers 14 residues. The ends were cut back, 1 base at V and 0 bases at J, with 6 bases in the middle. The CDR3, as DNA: TGTGCCAGCAGCGTAACGACTAGCACAGATACGCAGTATATT. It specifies CASSVTTSTDTQYI.

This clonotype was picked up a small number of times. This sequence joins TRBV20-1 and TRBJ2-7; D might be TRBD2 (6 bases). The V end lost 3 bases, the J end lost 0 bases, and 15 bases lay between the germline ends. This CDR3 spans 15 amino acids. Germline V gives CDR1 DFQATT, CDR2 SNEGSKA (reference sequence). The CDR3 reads CSASPSFGSSYEQYF. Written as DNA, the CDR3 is TGCAGTGCTAGCCCCTCTTTCGGGAGCTCCTACGAGCAGTACTTC.

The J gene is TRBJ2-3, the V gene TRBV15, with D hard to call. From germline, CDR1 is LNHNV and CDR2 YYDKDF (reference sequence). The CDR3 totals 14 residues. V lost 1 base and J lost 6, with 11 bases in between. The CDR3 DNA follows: TGTGCCACCAGCAGAGTGAATCCTTTGGATACGCAGTATTTT. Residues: CATSRVNPLDTQYF.

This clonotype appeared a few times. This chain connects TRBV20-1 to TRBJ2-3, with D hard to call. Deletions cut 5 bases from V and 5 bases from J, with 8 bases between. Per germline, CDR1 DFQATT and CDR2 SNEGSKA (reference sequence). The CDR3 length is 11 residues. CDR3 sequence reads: CSAPVGDTQYF. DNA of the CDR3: TGCAGTGCTCCCGTCGGAGATACGCAGTATTTT.

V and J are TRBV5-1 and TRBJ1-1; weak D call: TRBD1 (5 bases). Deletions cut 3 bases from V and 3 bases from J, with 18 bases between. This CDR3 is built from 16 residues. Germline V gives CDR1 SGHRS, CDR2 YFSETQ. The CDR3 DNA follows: TGCGCCAGCAGCTATCGGGACCGAGGGGAATACACTGAAGCTTTCTTT. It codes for CASSYRDRGEYTEAFF. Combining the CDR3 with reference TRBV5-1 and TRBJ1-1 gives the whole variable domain KAGVTQTPRYLIKTRGQQVTLSCSPISGHRSVSWYQQTPGQGLQFLFEYFSETQRNKGNFPGRFSGRQFSNSRSEMNVSTLELGDSALYLCASSYRDRGEYTEAFFGQGTRLTVV.

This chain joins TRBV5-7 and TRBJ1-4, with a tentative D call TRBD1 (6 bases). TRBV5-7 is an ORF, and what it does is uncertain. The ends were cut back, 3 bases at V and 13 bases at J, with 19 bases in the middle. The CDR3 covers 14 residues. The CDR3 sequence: CASSCDRRGGLLFF. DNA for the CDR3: TGTGCCAGCAGCTGTGACAGGCGGGGCGGATTACTGTTTTTT.

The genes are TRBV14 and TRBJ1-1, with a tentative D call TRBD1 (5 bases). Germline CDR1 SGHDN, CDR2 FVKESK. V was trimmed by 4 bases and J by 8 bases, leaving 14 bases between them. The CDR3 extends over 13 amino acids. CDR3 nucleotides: TGTGCCAGCAGCCTGTGGGGCCGATACGAAGCTTTCTTT. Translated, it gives CASSLWGRYEAFF.

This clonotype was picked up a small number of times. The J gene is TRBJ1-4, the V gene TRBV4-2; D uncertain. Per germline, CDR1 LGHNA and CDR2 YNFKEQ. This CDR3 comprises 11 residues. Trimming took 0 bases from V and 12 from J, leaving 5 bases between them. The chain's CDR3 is CASSQDLQLFF. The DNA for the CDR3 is TGTGCCAGCAGCCAAGATCTTCAACTGTTTTTT.

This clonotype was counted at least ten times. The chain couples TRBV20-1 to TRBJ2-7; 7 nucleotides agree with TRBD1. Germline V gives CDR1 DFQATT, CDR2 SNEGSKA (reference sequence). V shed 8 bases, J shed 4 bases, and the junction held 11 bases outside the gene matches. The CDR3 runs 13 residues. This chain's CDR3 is CSLARGHRYEQYF. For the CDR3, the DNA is TGCAGTCTTGCTAGGGGGCACCGGTACGAGCAGTACTTC.

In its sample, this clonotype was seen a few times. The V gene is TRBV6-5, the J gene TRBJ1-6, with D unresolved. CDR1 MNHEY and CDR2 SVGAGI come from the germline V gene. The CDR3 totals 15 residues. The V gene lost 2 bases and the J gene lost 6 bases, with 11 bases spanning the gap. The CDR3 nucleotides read TGTGCCAGCAGTTACATGGGCAGTCGTAATTCACCCCTCCACTTT. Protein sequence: CASSYMGSRNSPLHF.